One sample yielded the 15 T cell receptor beta chains listed below, sequenced in a study of identical twins. TCRdb fed the 5' RACE reads into MiXCR, producing one record per CDR3 protein. Altogether 1.5 million to 2 million distinct CDR3 sequences are present, about 32% being singletons, with the ten largest covering approximately 0.29%. Material: cord blood. The source of these receptors is a newborn girl in good health.

In the case of this clonotype: Relative to the germline gene, one junction end is altered; a read error may explain this. J is TRBJ2-1 and V is TRBV20-1; 10 bases align to TRBD1. The CDR3 runs to 16 residues. Germline CDR1 and CDR2: DFQATT and SNEGSKA (reference sequence). The CDR3 bases are TGCAGTGTGACAGGGGGCTTGGCGGGTTCCTACAGTGAGCAGTTCTTC. It specifies CSVTGGLAGSYSEQFF.

This clonotype was detected a few times. The chain uses TRBV10-2 and TRBJ2-1; 7 bases align to TRBD2. V was pared by 2 bases and J by 4 bases, with 8 bases of the junction left unmatched. The CDR3 has 16 residues. Looked up from germline, CDR1 is WSHSY and CDR2 is SAAADI. CDR3 bases: TGCGCCAGCAGTGAGGTTCCTAGCGGCACTTACAATGAGCAGTTCTTC. Translation: CASSEVPSGTYNEQFF.

This clonotype has a count of ten or more. The chain combines TRBV3-1 with TRBJ2-3, with unresolved D. CDR3 length: 13 residues. Trimming stripped 0 bases from V and 3 bases from J, with 4 bases between. Germline CDR1 reads LGHDT; CDR2 reads YNNKEL (reference sequence). This CDR3 is CASSQDLTDTQYF. CDR3 sequence (DNA): TGTGCCAGCAGCCAAGATTTAACAGATACGCAGTATTTT.

V usage is TRBV7-2 and J usage is TRBJ1-5; no firm D call. Deletions cut 1 base from V and 6 bases from J, with 7 bases between. Germline assignment: CDR1 SGHTA and CDR2 FQGNSA. CDR3 length: 13 residues. CDR3 sequence reads: CASSLELIQPQHF. The CDR3 bases are TGTGCCAGCAGCTTAGAGCTGATTCAGCCCCAGCATTTT.

CDR3 protein: CATSGGQEYNEQFF. The CDR3 DNA follows: TGTGCCACCAGTGGGGGACAGGAGTACAATGAGCAGTTCTTC. The chain combines TRBV24-1 with TRBJ2-1; 8 bases align to TRBD1. The V gene end was trimmed by 5 bases and the J gene end by 4 bases; junction bases not matched to a gene: 3. From germline, CDR1 is KGHDR and CDR2 SFDVKD. This CDR3 comprises 14 residues.

The chain uses TRBV28 and TRBJ2-3; 9 nucleotides match TRBD2. Germline values: CDR1 MDHEN, CDR2 SYDVKM. The CDR3 totals 17 residues. The V gene end was trimmed by 1 base and the J gene end by 2 bases; junction bases not matched to a gene: 7. CDR3 loop: CASSLFWAGGSTDTQYF. CDR3 sequence (DNA): TGTGCCAGCAGTTTATTCTGGGCGGGAGGGTCCACAGATACGCAGTATTTT.

This clonotype was seen a handful of times. The V gene is TRBV10-3, the J gene TRBJ1-2, with 7 bases that match TRBD1. The CDR3 spans 15 residues. V shed 9 bases, J shed 0 bases, and the junction held 10 bases outside the gene matches. The V gene's germline CDR1 is ENHRY and CDR2 SYGVKD. The CDR3 spells CAITDRDLANYGYTF. The CDR3 DNA follows: TGTGCCATTACCGACAGGGACCTAGCTAACTATGGCTACACCTTC.

This clonotype has more than one count but fewer than ten. One junction end disagrees with the germline gene, perhaps due to a read error. The chain carries TRBV9 and TRBJ2-3; D possibly matches TRBD1 or TRBD2 (6 bases each). The CDR3 loop spans 16 amino acids. The V gene's germline CDR1 is SGDLS and CDR2 YYNGEE. CDR3 in DNA: TGTTCCAGCAGCGTAAGAGGCCCGGGGGCTAAGGATACGCAGTATTTT. Protein sequence: CSSSVRGPGAKDTQYF.

The chain has TRBV29-1 and TRBJ1-1; TRBD1 aligns across 9 bases. This CDR3 has 15 amino acids. V shed 4 bases and J 10 bases; nucleotides not matched to a gene: 16. Per germline, CDR1 SQVTM and CDR2 ANQGSEA. CDR3 loop: CSVGPPGQGPVGAFF. CDR3 in DNA: TGCAGCGTTGGCCCCCCGGGACAGGGTCCGGTGGGAGCTTTCTTT.

This clonotype was counted between two and nine times. This chain connects TRBV6-1 to TRBJ2-6; D is unresolved. The V gene lost 1 base and the J gene lost 0 bases, with 4 bases spanning the gap. The V gene's germline CDR1 is MNHNS and CDR2 SASEGT. The CDR3 sequence is 15 residues long. The CDR3 DNA sequence: TGTGCCAGCAGTGAAGTGGACTCTGGGGCCAACGTCCTGACTTTC. The encoded protein is CASSEVDSGANVLTF.

This clonotype was recorded a few times. This rearrangement joins TRBV4-2 to TRBJ2-3; 11 bases map to TRBD2. Germline values: CDR1 LGHNA, CDR2 YNFKEQ. The CDR3 has 16 residues. The junction had 5 bases not matched to a gene; V was cut back by 0 bases and J by 6 bases. The CDR3 sequence: CASSQDLTSGSDTQYF. DNA of the CDR3: TGTGCCAGCAGCCAAGATTTAACTAGCGGGAGCGATACGCAGTATTTT.

This chain links TRBV7-9 with TRBJ2-5; D might be TRBD2 (5 bases). The CDR3 loop spans 15 amino acids. Trimming shortened V by 1 base and J by 1 base, and 10 bases separated the two germline ends. The germline V gene encodes CDR1 SEHNR and CDR2 FQNEAQ (reference sequence). In DNA, the CDR3 is TGTGCCAGCAGCTTAGGTCAGCGGTTCCAAGAGACCCAGTACTTC. This sequence encodes CASSLGQRFQETQYF.

The CDR3 region has the DNA TGCAGCGCCGGGGCCGGACACAATGAGCAGTTCTTC. The encoded protein is CSAGAGHNEQFF. The chain combines TRBV29-1 with TRBJ2-1; D is possibly TRBD1 or TRBD2 (5 bases each). V lost 7 bases and J 5 bases, leaving 12 bases between the germline ends. The germline gives CDR1 SQVTM, CDR2 ANQGSEA. This CDR3 spans 12 amino acids.

This clonotype was picked up a small number of times. The chain has TRBV20-1 and TRBJ2-7; 13 bases align to TRBD2. The CDR3 contains 13 residues. Germline V gene sequence: CDR1 DFQATT, CDR2 SNEGSKA (reference sequence). Trimming at V came to 6 bases and at J to 5 bases, leaving 4 bases not matched to a gene. CDR3 sequence reads: CSAWTSGSHEQYF. The CDR3 DNA reads as TGCAGTGCCTGGACTAGCGGGAGTCACGAGCAGTACTTC.

A few counts support this clonotype. This chain links TRBV25-1 with TRBJ2-5; 7 bases map to TRBD2. Germline V lookup: CDR1 MGHDK, CDR2 SYGVNS. V gave up 1 base and J gave up 0 bases; unmatched junction bases: 8. The CDR3 spans 17 residues. The CDR3: CASSESWGGPHQETQYF. DNA of the CDR3: TGTGCCAGCAGTGAATCATGGGGGGGACCACACCAAGAGACCCAGTACTTC.